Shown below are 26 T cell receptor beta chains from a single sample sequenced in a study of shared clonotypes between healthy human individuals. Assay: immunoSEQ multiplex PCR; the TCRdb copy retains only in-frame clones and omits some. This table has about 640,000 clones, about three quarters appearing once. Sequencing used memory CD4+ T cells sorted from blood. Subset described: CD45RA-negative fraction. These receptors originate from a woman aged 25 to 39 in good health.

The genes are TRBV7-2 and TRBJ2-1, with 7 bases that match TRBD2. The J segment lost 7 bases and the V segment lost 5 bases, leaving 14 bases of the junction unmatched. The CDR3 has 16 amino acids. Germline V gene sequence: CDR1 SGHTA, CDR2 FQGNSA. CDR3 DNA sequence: TGTGCCAGCAGCCCGAAATATGGCGGGAGTTCGAATGAGCAGTTCTTC. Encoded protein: CASSPKYGGSSNEQFF.

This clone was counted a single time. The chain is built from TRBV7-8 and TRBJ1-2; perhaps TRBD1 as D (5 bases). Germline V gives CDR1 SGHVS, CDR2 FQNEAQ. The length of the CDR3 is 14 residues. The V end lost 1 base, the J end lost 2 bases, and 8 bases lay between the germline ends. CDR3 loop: CASSLGGANYGYTF. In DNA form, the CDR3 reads TGTGCCAGCAGCTTAGGAGGGGCCAACTATGGCTACACCTTC.

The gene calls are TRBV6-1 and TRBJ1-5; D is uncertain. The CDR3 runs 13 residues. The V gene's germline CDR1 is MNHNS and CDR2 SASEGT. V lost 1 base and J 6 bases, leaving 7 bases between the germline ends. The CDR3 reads CASSEGGFQPQHF. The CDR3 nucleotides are TGTGCCAGCAGTGAAGGGGGTTTTCAGCCCCAGCATTTT.

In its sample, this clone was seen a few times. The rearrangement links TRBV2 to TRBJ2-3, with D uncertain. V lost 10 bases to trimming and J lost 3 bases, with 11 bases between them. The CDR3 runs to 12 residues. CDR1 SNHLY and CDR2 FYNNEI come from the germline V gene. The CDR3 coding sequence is TGTGCCAATTCGCAGATAACAGATACGCAGTATTTT. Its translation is CANSQITDTQYF.

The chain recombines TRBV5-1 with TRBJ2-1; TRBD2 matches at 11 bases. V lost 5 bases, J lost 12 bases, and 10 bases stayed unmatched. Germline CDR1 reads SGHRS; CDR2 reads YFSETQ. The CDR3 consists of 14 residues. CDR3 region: CASRGTSGLAGQFF. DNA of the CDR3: TGCGCCAGCAGAGGGACTAGCGGTTTGGCGGGGCAGTTCTTC.

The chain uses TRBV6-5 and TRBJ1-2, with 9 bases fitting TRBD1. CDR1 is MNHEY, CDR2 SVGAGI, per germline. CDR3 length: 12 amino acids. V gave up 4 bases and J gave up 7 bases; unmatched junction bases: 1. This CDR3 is CASSSGQGGYTF. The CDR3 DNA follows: TGTGCCAGCAGTTCGGGACAGGGTGGCTACACCTTC.

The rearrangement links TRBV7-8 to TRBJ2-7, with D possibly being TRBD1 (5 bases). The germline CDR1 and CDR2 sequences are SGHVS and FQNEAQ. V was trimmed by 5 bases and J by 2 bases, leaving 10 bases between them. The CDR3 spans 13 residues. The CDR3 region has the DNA TGTGCCAGCAGCCCCGCAGGGACCTACGAGCAGTACTTC. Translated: CASSPAGTYEQYF.

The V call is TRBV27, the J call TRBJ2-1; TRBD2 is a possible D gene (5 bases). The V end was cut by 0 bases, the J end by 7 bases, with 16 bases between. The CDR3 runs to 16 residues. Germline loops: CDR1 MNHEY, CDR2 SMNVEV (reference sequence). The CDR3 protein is CASSLSITKDWNEQFF. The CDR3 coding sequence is TGTGCCAGCAGTTTATCGATAACGAAGGACTGGAATGAGCAGTTCTTC.

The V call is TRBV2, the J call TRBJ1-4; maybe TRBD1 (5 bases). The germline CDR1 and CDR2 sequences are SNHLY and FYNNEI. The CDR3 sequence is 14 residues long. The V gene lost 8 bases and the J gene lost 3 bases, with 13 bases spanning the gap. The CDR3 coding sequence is TGTGCCAGCGCTAGACAGAGCCCTAATGAAAAACTGTTTTTT. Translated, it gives CASARQSPNEKLFF. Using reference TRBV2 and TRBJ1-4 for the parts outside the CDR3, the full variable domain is EPEVTQTPSHQVTQMGQEVILRCVPISNHLYFYWYRQILGQKVEFLVSFYNNEISEKSEIFDDQFSVERPDGSNFTLKIRSTKLEDSAMYFCASARQSPNEKLFFGSGTQLSVL.

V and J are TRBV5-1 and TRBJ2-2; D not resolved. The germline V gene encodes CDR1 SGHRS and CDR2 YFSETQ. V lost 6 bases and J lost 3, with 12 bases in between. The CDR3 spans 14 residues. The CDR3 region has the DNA TGCGCCAGCACCCTGGGCACCGACACCGGGGAGCTGTTTTTT. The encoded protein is CASTLGTDTGELFF.

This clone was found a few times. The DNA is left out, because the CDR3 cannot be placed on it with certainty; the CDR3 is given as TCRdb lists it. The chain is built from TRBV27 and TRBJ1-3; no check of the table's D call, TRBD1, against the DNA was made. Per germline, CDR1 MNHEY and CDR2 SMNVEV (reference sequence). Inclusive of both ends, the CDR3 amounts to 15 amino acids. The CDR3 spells CASSSSGQGKNTIYF.

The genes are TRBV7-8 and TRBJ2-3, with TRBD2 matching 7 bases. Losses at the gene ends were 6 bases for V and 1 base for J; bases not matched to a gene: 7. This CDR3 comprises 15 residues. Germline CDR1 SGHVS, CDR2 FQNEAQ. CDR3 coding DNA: TGTGCCAGCAGACCTCCGGGACTACGCACAGATACGCAGTATTTT. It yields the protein CASRPPGLRTDTQYF.

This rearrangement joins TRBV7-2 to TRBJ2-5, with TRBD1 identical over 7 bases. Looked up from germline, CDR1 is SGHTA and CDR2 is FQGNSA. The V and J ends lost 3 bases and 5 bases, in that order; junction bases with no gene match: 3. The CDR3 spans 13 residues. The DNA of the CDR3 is TGTGCCAGCAGCTTTAACAGGGGCGAGACCCAGTACTTC. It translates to CASSFNRGETQYF.

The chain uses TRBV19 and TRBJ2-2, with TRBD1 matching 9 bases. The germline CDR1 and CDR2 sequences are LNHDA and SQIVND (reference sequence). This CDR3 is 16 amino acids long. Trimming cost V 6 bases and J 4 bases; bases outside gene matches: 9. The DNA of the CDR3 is TGTGCCAGTAGGAAGGGAGGGACAGGGACCACCGGGGAGCTGTTTTTT. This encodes CASRKGGTGTTGELFF.

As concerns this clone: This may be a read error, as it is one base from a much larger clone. The CDR3 spells CASSFGGTEAFF. The CDR3 nucleotides are TGTGCCAGCAGTTTCGGGGGCACTGAAGCTTTCTTT. This rearrangement joins TRBV28 to TRBJ1-1, with D maybe TRBD1 (5 bases). There are 12 residues in the CDR3. With 3 bases removed from V and 4 bases from J, the gap between germline ends came to 6 bases. The germline gives CDR1 MDHEN, CDR2 SYDVKM.

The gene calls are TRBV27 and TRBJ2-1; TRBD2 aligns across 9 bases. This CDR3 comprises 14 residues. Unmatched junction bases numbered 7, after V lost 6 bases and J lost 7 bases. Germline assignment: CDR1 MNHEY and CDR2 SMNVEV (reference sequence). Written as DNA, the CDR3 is TGTGCCAGCAGCAGTAGCGGGAGTAATAATGAGCAGTTCTTC. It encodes CASSSSGSNNEQFF.

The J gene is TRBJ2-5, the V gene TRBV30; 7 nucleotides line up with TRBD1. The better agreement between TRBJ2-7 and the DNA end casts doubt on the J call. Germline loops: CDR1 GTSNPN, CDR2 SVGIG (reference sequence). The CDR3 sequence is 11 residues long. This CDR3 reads CAWSRQGEQYF. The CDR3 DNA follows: TGTGCCTGGAGTAGACAGGGCGAGCAGTACTTC.

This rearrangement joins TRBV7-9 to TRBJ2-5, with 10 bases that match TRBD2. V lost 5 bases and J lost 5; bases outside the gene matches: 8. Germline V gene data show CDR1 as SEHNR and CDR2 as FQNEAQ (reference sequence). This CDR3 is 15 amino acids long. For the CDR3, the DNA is TGTGCCAGCAGCAAAGCGACTAGCGGGTTCGAGACCCAGTACTTC. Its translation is CASSKATSGFETQYF.

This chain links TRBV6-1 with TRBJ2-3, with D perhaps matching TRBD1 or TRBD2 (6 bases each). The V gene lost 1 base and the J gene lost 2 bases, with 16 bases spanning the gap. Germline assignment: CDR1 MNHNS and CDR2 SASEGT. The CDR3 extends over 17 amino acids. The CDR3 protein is CASSEVSGWGATDTQYF. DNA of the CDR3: TGTGCCAGCAGTGAAGTGAGCGGCTGGGGGGCCACAGATACGCAGTATTTT.

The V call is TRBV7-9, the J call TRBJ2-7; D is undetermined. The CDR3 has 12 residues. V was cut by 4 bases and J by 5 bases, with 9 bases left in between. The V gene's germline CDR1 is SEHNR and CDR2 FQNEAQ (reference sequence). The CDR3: CASSSVGHEQYF. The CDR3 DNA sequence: TGTGCCAGCAGCTCAGTTGGACACGAGCAGTACTTC.

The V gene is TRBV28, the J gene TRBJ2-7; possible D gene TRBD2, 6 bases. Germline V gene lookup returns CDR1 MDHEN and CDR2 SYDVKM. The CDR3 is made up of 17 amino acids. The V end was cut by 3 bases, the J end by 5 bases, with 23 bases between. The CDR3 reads CASSFPLNPGVVDEQYF. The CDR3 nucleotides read TGTGCCAGCAGTTTCCCGCTTAACCCGGGGGTTGTCGACGAGCAGTACTTC.

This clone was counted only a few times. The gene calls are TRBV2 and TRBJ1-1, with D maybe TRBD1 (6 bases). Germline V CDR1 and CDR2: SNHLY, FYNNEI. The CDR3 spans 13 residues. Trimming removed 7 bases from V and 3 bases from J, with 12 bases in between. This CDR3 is CASKRTEDTEAFF. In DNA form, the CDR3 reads TGTGCCAGCAAACGGACAGAGGACACTGAAGCTTTCTTT.

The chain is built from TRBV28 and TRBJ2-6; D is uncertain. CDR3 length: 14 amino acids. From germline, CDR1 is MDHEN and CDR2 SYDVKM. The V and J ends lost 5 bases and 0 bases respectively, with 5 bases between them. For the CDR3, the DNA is TGTGCCAGCAGTATTCTCTCTGGGGCCAACGTCCTGACTTTC. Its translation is CASSILSGANVLTF.

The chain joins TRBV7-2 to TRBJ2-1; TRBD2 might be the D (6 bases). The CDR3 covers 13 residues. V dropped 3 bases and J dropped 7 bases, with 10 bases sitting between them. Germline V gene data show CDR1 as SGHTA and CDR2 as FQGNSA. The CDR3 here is CASSFGSHNEQFF. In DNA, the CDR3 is TGTGCCAGCAGCTTCGGGAGCCATAATGAGCAGTTCTTC.

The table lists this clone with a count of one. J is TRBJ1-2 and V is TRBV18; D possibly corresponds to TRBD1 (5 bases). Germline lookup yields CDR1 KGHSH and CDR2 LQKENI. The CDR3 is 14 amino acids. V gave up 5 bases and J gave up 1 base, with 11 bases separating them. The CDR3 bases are TGTGCCAGCTCAACCCTGACAGTTAACTATGGCTACACCTTC. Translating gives CASSTLTVNYGYTF. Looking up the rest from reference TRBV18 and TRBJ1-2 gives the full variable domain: NAGVMQNPRHLVRRRGQEARLRCSPMKGHSHVYWYRQLPEEGLKFMVYLQKENIIDESGMPKERFSAEFPKEGPSILRIQQVVRGDSAAYFCASSTLTVNYGYTFGSGTRLTVV.

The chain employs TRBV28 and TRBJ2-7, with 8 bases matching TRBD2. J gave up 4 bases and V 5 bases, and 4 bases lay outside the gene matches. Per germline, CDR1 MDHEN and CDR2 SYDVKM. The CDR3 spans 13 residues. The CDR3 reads CASSRSGRYEQYF. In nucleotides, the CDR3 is TGTGCCAGCAGTCGGAGCGGGAGATACGAGCAGTACTTC.